This T cell receptor beta chain was captured in a study of radiotherapy plus CTLA-4 blockade in lung cancer. Profiling relied on immunoSEQ multiplex PCR, and the TCRdb table lists in-frame clones only, not all of them. The data hold 35,000 to 45,000 clones, with 65% to 75% observed a single time. With V trimmed by 5 bases and J by 9 bases, 6 bases remained unmatched. The germline CDR1 and CDR2 sequences are MNHEY and SVGAGI. The CDR3 has 14 residues. The sequence derives from a human donor with non-small cell lung cancer who had a partial response to radiotherapy plus ipilimumab. V usage is TRBV6-5 and J usage is TRBJ1-6; TRBD1 matches 8 bases. The sequencing used peripheral blood, collected from a patient treated with radiotherapy plus ipilimumab. The CDR3 sequence: CASSEGQGGSPLHF. CDR3 coding DNA: TGTGCCAGCAGTGAAGGACAGGGTGGTTCACCCCTCCACTTT.